One T cell receptor beta chain is described in this entry. The antigen remains undetermined. Sequenced by immunoSEQ multiplex PCR; TCRdb stores in-frame clones only, minus some. Here the sample spans about 41,000 clones, 86% being singletons. These data belong to a study of T cells in localized non-small cell lung cancer. General study findings and limits: The study detected a median about 60 of the top 100 tumor clones in adjacent lung.

The germline V and J ends were trimmed by 8 bases and 4 bases, with 6 bases remaining between them. The CDR3 runs to 11 residues. Germline V gene lookup returns CDR1 LNHDA and CDR2 SQIVND (reference sequence). The chain couples TRBV19 to TRBJ1-3; D is unresolved. The TCR sequence derives from a woman aged 18 to 55 with stage III lung adenocarcinoma. The input for sequencing was peripheral blood, taken before any cancer treatment. The chain's CDR3 is CASRQGNTIYF. The CDR3 DNA sequence: TGTGCCAGTCGACAAGGAAACACCATATATTTT.